Presented here are 32 T cell receptor beta chains from one specimen sequenced in a study of early T cells in non-severe SARS-CoV-2 infection. TCRdb reanalysed the 5' RACE reads using MiXCR and keeps one entry per CDR3 protein. The sample shows tens of thousands of distinct CDR3 sequences, under 5% of them seen only once. The sequenced sample consisted of whole blood. Receptors originate from an adult who was a healthcare worker with PCR-confirmed SARS-CoV-2 infection or an uninfected control (not recorded which).

The J gene is TRBJ2-1, the V gene TRBV7-2, with D unclear. Germline V gives CDR1 SGHTA, CDR2 FQGNSA. CDR3 length: 14 residues. The V and J ends lost 2 bases and 6 bases respectively, with 11 bases between them. As DNA, the CDR3 is TGTGCCAGCAGCTTATCCACTATTACCAATGAGCAGTTCTTC. This codes for CASSLSTITNEQFF.

Ten or more counts support this clonotype. V gene TRBV18 combines with J gene TRBJ2-7, with 7 bases aligning to TRBD1. In germline, CDR1 is KGHSH, CDR2 LQKENI. The length of the CDR3 is 14 residues. V shed 6 bases, J shed 2 bases, and the junction held 7 bases outside the gene matches. The CDR3 here is CASSRPGTAYEQYF. The CDR3 DNA sequence: TGTGCCAGCTCTCGCCCAGGGACAGCCTACGAGCAGTACTTC.

Concerning this clonotype itself: One base away lies a much larger clone, so this may be a sequencing read error. The conserved phenylalanine or tryptophan is not found at the CDR3 terminus, so this likely reflects a read error. J is TRBJ1-1 and V is TRBV20-1; 7 bases are shared with TRBD1. This CDR3 is 12 amino acids long. After removal of 4 bases from V and 8 bases from J, the junction contained 7 bases not matched to a gene. Germline loops: CDR1 DFQATT, CDR2 SNEGSKA (reference sequence). The CDR3 reads CSATPTGQEAFL. The CDR3 DNA follows: TGCAGTGCTACTCCCACGGGACAGGAAGCTTTCCTT.

The chain has TRBV12-3 or TRBV12-4 and TRBJ2-7; 9 nucleotides align to TRBD2. The V gene end was trimmed by 2 bases and the J gene end by 4 bases; junction bases not matched to a gene: 9. The length of the CDR3 is 16 residues. For the CDR3, the DNA is TGTGCCAGCAGTTTAATGACTAGCGGAGGACGATACGAGCAGTACTTC. It translates to CASSLMTSGGRYEQYF.

This clonotype was recorded many times. The genes are TRBV19 and TRBJ2-5; 9 bases line up with TRBD2. Germline CDR1 reads LNHDA; CDR2 reads SQIVND (reference sequence). V gave up 6 bases and J gave up 5 bases; unmatched junction bases: 13. This CDR3 has 16 amino acids. CDR3 nucleotides: TGTGCCAGTAGCCCTCCCCACCGCGCGGGAGGGGAGACCCAGTACTTC. This codes for CASSPPHRAGGETQYF.

The rearrangement uses TRBV5-5 and TRBJ1-1, with 8 nucleotides matching TRBD1. Germline V lookup: CDR1 SGHKS, CDR2 YYEKEE (reference sequence). The CDR3 length is 14 residues. Unmatched junction bases numbered 6, after V lost 4 bases and J lost 4 bases. For the CDR3, the DNA is TGTGCCAGCAGCGGTACGGGACAGGCCACTGAAGCTTTCTTT. Translating it yields CASSGTGQATEAFF.

This clonotype was found many times. The chain has TRBV24-1 and TRBJ1-1; D uncertain. V lost 3 bases and J 8 bases, leaving 12 bases between the germline ends. The CDR3 totals 13 residues. Germline V gives CDR1 KGHDR, CDR2 SFDVKD. The CDR3 is CATSDKGGMEAFF. The CDR3 DNA is TGTGCCACCAGTGATAAAGGCGGGATGGAAGCTTTCTTT.

This clonotype has just a few counts. This chain connects TRBV7-2 to TRBJ2-1, with 11 bases matching TRBD2. Germline trimming cut 6 bases from V and 6 bases from J; bases unmatched to any gene: 4. Germline CDR1 is SGHTA and CDR2 is FQGNSA. The CDR3 extends over 14 amino acids. The CDR3 here is CASSFTSGSNEQFF. The CDR3 DNA follows: TGTGCCAGCAGTTTCACTAGCGGGAGCAATGAGCAGTTCTTC.

There are many counts of this clonotype. This chain joins TRBV6-2 or TRBV6-3 and TRBJ2-2, with 9 bases that match TRBD2. In germline, CDR1 is MNHEY, CDR2 SVGEGT. The CDR3 is made up of 15 amino acids. V dropped 6 bases and J dropped 5; count of bases not matched to a gene: 7. CDR3 nucleotides: TGTGCCAGCAGACCGACTAGCGGAGGGACCGGGGAGCTGTTTTTT. This encodes CASRPTSGGTGELFF.

This clonotype has ten or more counts. The chain joins TRBV4-1 to TRBJ2-2, with D unresolved. Germline CDR1 reads MGHRA; CDR2 reads YSYEKL. The CDR3 has 16 amino acids. Trimming left V 4 bases short and J 1 base short, with 13 bases between. The CDR3 spells CASSPIVVRNTGELFF. DNA for the CDR3: TGCGCCAGCAGCCCAATAGTCGTCCGGAACACCGGGGAGCTGTTTTTT.

The V and J genes are TRBV4-3 and TRBJ1-2, with TRBD1 as a possible D gene (5 bases). Trimming cost V 3 bases and J 0 bases, with 17 bases left between them. The CDR3 has 17 residues. In germline, CDR1 is LGHNA, CDR2 YSLEER. The CDR3 here is CASSHAGLTGANYGYTF. DNA for the CDR3: TGCGCCAGCAGCCATGCGGGACTGACTGGTGCTAACTATGGCTACACCTTC.

A few counts support this clonotype. The gene calls are TRBV9 and TRBJ1-6; tentatively, D is TRBD1 (5 bases). Trimming left V 0 bases short and J 5 bases short, with 15 bases between. Looked up from germline, CDR1 is SGDLS and CDR2 is YYNGEE. This CDR3 comprises 17 residues. The CDR3 DNA sequence: TGTGCCAGCAGCGTAGGCTTGGGGGGACTTAATAATTCACCCCTCCACTTT. As protein: CASSVGLGGLNNSPLHF.

This clonotype was seen at least ten times. This chain connects TRBV7-2 to TRBJ2-7; 8 bases fit TRBD2. V gave up 5 bases and J gave up 1 base; unmatched junction bases: 7. This CDR3 contains 15 residues. Germline V gene data show CDR1 as SGHTA and CDR2 as FQGNSA. CDR3 region: CASSLGLAGSYEQYF. The CDR3 DNA follows: TGTGCCAGCAGCCTCGGACTAGCCGGATCCTACGAGCAGTACTTC.

The chain uses TRBV30 and TRBJ2-2; the match to TRBD1 covers 8 bases. V shed 5 bases and J 6 bases; nucleotides not matched to a gene: 5. Germline loops: CDR1 GTSNPN, CDR2 SVGIG (reference sequence). The CDR3 consists of 13 residues. Written as DNA, the CDR3 is TGTGCCTGGCGACAGGGGTATGCCGGGGAGCTGTTTTTT. Its protein is CAWRQGYAGELFF.

This clonotype was observed many times. CDR3 sequence reads: CASSFSGQGNQPQHF. DNA for the CDR3: TGTGCCAGCAGTTTCTCCGGACAGGGCAATCAGCCCCAGCATTTT. The V and J genes are TRBV12-3 or TRBV12-4 and TRBJ1-5; 7 bases agree with TRBD1. With V trimmed by 3 bases and J by 2 bases, 4 bases remained unmatched. The CDR3 extends over 15 amino acids.

This clonotype was detected many times. V and J are TRBV20-1 and TRBJ1-1; D gene uncertain. V lost 0 bases and J 0 bases, leaving 11 bases between the germline ends. Germline values: CDR1 DFQATT, CDR2 SNEGSKA (reference sequence). The CDR3 runs 15 residues. DNA of the CDR3: TGCAGTGCTAGAGACGTTGCAGGCGTGAACACTGAAGCTTTCTTT. Translating gives CSARDVAGVNTEAFF.

This clonotype came up many times. The genes are TRBV5-1 and TRBJ1-5; D unresolved. The CDR3 length is 12 residues. Trimming cost V 3 bases and J 4 bases, with 5 bases left between them. The germline V gene encodes CDR1 SGHRS and CDR2 YFSETQ. CDR3: CASSSFNQPQHF. As DNA, the CDR3 is TGCGCCAGCAGCTCGTTTAATCAGCCCCAGCATTTT.

There are many counts of this clonotype. The chain joins TRBV10-3 to TRBJ2-3; 7 bases fit TRBD2. The CDR3 extends over 19 amino acids. The ends lost 1 base at V and 4 bases at J; junction bases unmatched: 17. Germline V CDR1 and CDR2: ENHRY, SYGVKD. The CDR3: CAISEWGGSKEFHSDTQYF. CDR3 bases: TGTGCCATCAGTGAGTGGGGCGGGAGCAAGGAATTCCACTCAGATACGCAGTATTTT.

This clonotype is categorized as large (0.1 to 1%). The rearrangement joins TRBV7-8 to TRBJ1-5, with a weak D call TRBD1 (5 bases). CDR1 and CDR2 (germline): SGHVS, FQNEAQ. Trimming pared 5 bases from V and 3 bases from J, leaving 8 bases between. This CDR3 comprises 13 residues. CDR3 bases: TGTGCCAGCAGCCGGGGGAACAATCAGCCCCAGCATTTT. This translates into CASSRGNNQPQHF.

This clonotype has a count of ten or more. The V call is TRBV11-2, the J call TRBJ2-3; D unresolved. V was trimmed by 1 base and J by 4 bases, leaving 3 bases between them. This CDR3 contains 12 residues. Germline loops: CDR1 SGHAT, CDR2 FQNNGV. The DNA of the CDR3 is TGTGCCAGCAGCTTAGGGGCAGATACGCAGTATTTT. Translation: CASSLGADTQYF.

This clonotype was recorded at least ten times. This chain uses TRBV20-1 with TRBJ2-1; D remains ambiguous. From germline, CDR1 is DFQATT and CDR2 SNEGSKA (reference sequence). V dropped 3 bases and J dropped 9 bases, with 15 bases sitting between them. The CDR3 has 13 amino acids. In DNA, the CDR3 is TGCAGTGCTAGTGGGGTAGCAGCAGGTGAGCAGTTCTTC. Translation gives CSASGVAAGEQFF.

This clonotype has ten or more counts. V gene TRBV4-1 combines with J gene TRBJ2-1, with D perhaps being TRBD1 or TRBD2 (5 bases each). Germline V gives CDR1 MGHRA, CDR2 YSYEKL. This CDR3 region has 13 residues. V was clipped by 0 bases and J by 10 bases, with 10 bases between them. CDR3 bases: TGCGCCAGCAGCCAAGAAGAGGGGCGAGAGCAGTTCTTC. It yields the protein CASSQEEGREQFF.

This clonotype was found many times. V usage is TRBV12-3 or TRBV12-4 and J usage is TRBJ2-1, with D possibly being TRBD2 (5 bases). The CDR3 is 13 residues long. The V gene lost 1 base and the J gene lost 9 bases, with 10 bases spanning the gap. In DNA, the CDR3 is TGTGCCAGCAGTTTAGGTCCACGGGGTGAGCAGTTCTTC. This codes for CASSLGPRGEQFF.

This clonotype came up many times. V usage is TRBV30 and J usage is TRBJ2-1, with a tentative D call TRBD1 (6 bases). V lost 7 bases, J lost 2 bases, and 12 bases lay in between. The CDR3 is made up of 13 amino acids. Germline loops: CDR1 GTSNPN, CDR2 SVGIG (reference sequence). CDR3 region: CAFQGRTYNEQFF. DNA for the CDR3: TGTGCCTTCCAGGGGCGGACCTACAATGAGCAGTTCTTC. The full variable domain, completed using reference TRBV30 and TRBJ2-1, is SQTIHQWPATLVQPVGSPLSLECTVEGTSNPNLYWYRQAAGRGLQLLFYSVGIGQISSEVPQNLSASRPQDRQFILSSKKLLLSDSGFYLCAFQGRTYNEQFFGPGTRLTVL.

This clonotype was counted ten times or more. The chain carries TRBV25-1 and TRBJ2-5; 13 nucleotides agree with TRBD2. Germline loops: CDR1 MGHDK, CDR2 SYGVNS. The junction had 16 bases not matched to a gene; V was cut back by 2 bases and J by 4 bases. This CDR3 spans 20 amino acids. CDR3 loop: CASSELIKTGLAGSGETQYF. The CDR3 nucleotides are TGTGCCAGCAGTGAACTCATAAAAACGGGACTAGCGGGATCGGGAGAGACCCAGTACTTC.

The V call is TRBV4-1, the J call TRBJ1-5; 11 bases map to TRBD1. Germline lookup yields CDR1 MGHRA and CDR2 YSYEKL. V trimming: 3 bases; J trimming: 4 bases; junction bases outside the gene matches: 8. The CDR3 runs to 17 residues. The CDR3: CASSHTGTGGVNQPQHF. CDR3 in DNA: TGCGCCAGCAGCCACACCGGGACAGGGGGAGTTAATCAGCCCCAGCATTTT.

At least ten counts were recorded for this clonotype. The J gene is TRBJ2-7, the V gene TRBV7-6, with D perhaps given as TRBD1 or TRBD2 (6 bases each). CDR1 is SGHVS and CDR2 is FNYEAQ in the germline V gene. Deletions cut 1 base from V and 4 bases from J, with 11 bases between. The CDR3 length is 14 residues. The CDR3 spells CASSLDGGQYEQYF. In DNA form, the CDR3 reads TGTGCCAGCAGCTTAGATGGGGGGCAGTACGAGCAGTACTTC.

This clonotype was recorded at least ten times. The J gene is TRBJ2-1, the V gene TRBV24-1; 10 bases are shared with TRBD2. Germline CDR1 reads KGHDR; CDR2 reads SFDVKD. V lost 4 bases and J lost 9; bases outside the gene matches: 20. This CDR3 has 19 residues. The CDR3 sequence is CATSDKPGLARFVLSEQFF. The CDR3 region has the DNA TGTGCCACCAGTGACAAACCGGGACTAGCGCGATTCGTGCTCAGTGAGCAGTTCTTC.

The rearrangement joins TRBV19 to TRBJ2-5, with no clear D. The CDR3 is made up of 13 amino acids. Trimming removed 6 bases from V and 1 base from J, with 9 bases in between. Germline CDR1 is LNHDA and CDR2 is SQIVND (reference sequence). CDR3 protein: CASSNNFQETQYF. The CDR3, as DNA: TGTGCCAGTAGCAATAACTTCCAAGAGACCCAGTACTTC. The complete variable domain, with remaining parts taken from reference TRBV19 and TRBJ2-5, reads DGGITQSPKYLFRKEGQNVTLSCEQNLNHDAMYWYRQDPGQGLRLIYYSQIVNDFQKGDIAEGYSVSREKKESFPLTVTSAQKNPTAFYLCASSNNFQETQYFGPGTRLLVL.

This clonotype was seen many times. This chain uses TRBV4-3 with TRBJ2-4, with TRBD2 identical over 8 bases. CDR1 is LGHNA, CDR2 YSLEER, per germline. J gave up 0 bases and V 1 base, and 11 bases lay outside the gene matches. The CDR3 runs 19 residues. The CDR3 region is CASSQVVTSGTIAKNIQYF. In DNA, the CDR3 is TGCGCCAGCAGCCAAGTCGTAACTAGCGGAACTATAGCCAAAAACATTCAGTACTTC.

This clonotype was seen ten or more times. V usage is TRBV18 and J usage is TRBJ2-2; TRBD1 or TRBD2 may be the D gene (5 bases each). CDR1 is KGHSH, CDR2 LQKENI, per germline. Trimming pared 3 bases from V and 5 bases from J, leaving 13 bases between. The CDR3 is 15 residues long. CDR3: CASSPGTDRTGELFF. The CDR3 DNA reads as TGTGCCAGCTCACCTGGGACCGACCGGACCGGGGAGCTGTTTTTT. The complete variable domain, with remaining parts taken from reference TRBV18 and TRBJ2-2, reads NAGVMQNPRHLVRRRGQEARLRCSPMKGHSHVYWYRQLPEEGLKFMVYLQKENIIDESGMPKERFSAEFPKEGPSILRIQQVVRGDSAAYFCASSPGTDRTGELFFGEGSRLTVL.

This clonotype has a single count. A much larger clone lies a single base off, so this may be a read error. V and J are TRBV19 and TRBJ2-5; 14 nucleotides line up with TRBD2. The CDR3 runs 18 residues. Germline V gene data show CDR1 as LNHDA and CDR2 as SQIVND (reference sequence). The CDR3 region has the DNA TGTGTCAGTAGTACGGGACTAGCGGGAGCCAAGTACCAAGAGACCCAGTACTTC. Protein sequence: CVSSTGLAGAKYQETQYF. The complete variable domain, with remaining parts taken from reference TRBV19 and TRBJ2-5, reads DGGITQSPKYLFRKEGQNVTLSCEQNLNHDAMYWYRQDPGQGLRLIYYSQIVNDFQKGDIAEGYSVSREKKESFPLTVTSAQKNPTAFYLCVSSTGLAGAKYQETQYFGPGTRLLVL.